These T cell receptor beta chains were read from a single sample in a study of blood T cell repertoires in COVID-19. Data came from immunoSEQ multiplex PCR; TCRdb stores just in-frame clones and leaves some out. The table includes 90,000 to 120,000 clones, approximately 86% detected once. Sequenced: peripheral blood. The receptors were gathered from a woman aged 60-75 years with acute or convalescent COVID-19. Each CDR3 is given with its conserved first and last residue. D genes are given only for firm matches. The listing skips clone size in some rows; elsewhere it reads once, few, many or a size class.

-,-,TRBJ1-2,TRBV6-6,CASSGGGYGYTF,TGTGCCAGCAGTGGGGGGGGCTATGGCTACACCTTC
-,TRBD2,TRBJ2-1,TRBV23-1,CASSQTPPRSGRANEQFF,TGCGCCAGCAGTCAAACCCCCCCCCGTAGCGGGAGGGCCAATGAGCAGTTCTTC
-,-,TRBJ1-1,TRBV6-5,CASSYSHPRQNTEAFF,TGTGCCAGCAGTTACTCCCACCCGCGACAGAACACTGAAGCTTTCTTT
-,TRBD2,TRBJ2-2,TRBV30,CAWTGPYGRADGELFF,TGTGCCTGGACGGGGCCTTACGGGAGGGCCGACGGGGAGCTGTTTTTT
-,TRBD1,TRBJ1-2,TRBV6-5,CASSYRTGYGYTF,TGTGCCAGCAGTTACCGGACAGGTTATGGCTACACCTTC
-,TRBD1,TRBJ2-3,TRBV6-5,CASSTRTGRTDTQYF,TGTGCCAGCAGTACTCGGACAGGCCGCACAGATACGCAGTATTTT
once,TRBD1,TRBJ1-5,TRBV2,CASSPGTVGQPQHF,TGTGCCAGCAGCCCCGGGACAGTGGGACAGCCCCAGCATTTT
-,TRBD1,TRBJ1-1,TRBV24-1,CATSEGTGHAFF,TGTGCCACCAGTGAAGGGACAGGGCATGCTTTCTTT
-,TRBD2,TRBJ2-2,TRBV19,CASSRRGTSGSAGELFF,TGTGCCAGTAGTAGGAGGGGGACTAGCGGGAGTGCCGGGGAGCTGTTTTTT
-,-,TRBJ2-7,TRBV18,CASSPPTTTYEQYF,TGTGCCAGCTCACCACCGACAACCACCTACGAGCAGTACTTC
-,-,TRBJ1-2,TRBV7-9,CASSLGREDWKSYGYTF,TGTGCCAGCAGCTTAGGACGTGAGGACTGGAAGTCCTATGGCTACACCTTC
-,TRBD1,TRBJ2-3,TRBV27,CASSPRQGIIDTQYF,TGTGCCAGCAGTCCCCGACAGGGAATAATAGATACGCAGTATTTT
-,-,TRBJ1-5,TRBV2,CASSDRLSNQPQHF,TGTGCCAGCAGTGACAGGTTGAGCAATCAGCCCCAGCATTTT
-,-,TRBJ1-3,TRBV2,CASRTPGAGNTIYF,TGTGCCAGCAGAACGCCAGGGGCTGGAAACACCATATATTTT
-,-,TRBJ1-2,TRBV29-1,CSVAPGIYGYTF,TGCAGCGTGGCCCCAGGGATCTATGGCTACACCTTC
-,TRBD2,TRBJ2-3,TRBV5-1,CASSISGSPSTDTQYF,TGCGCCAGCAGCATTAGCGGGAGCCCGAGCACAGATACGCAGTATTTT
-,TRBD1,TRBJ1-5,TRBV14,CASSRQGGNQPQHF,TGTGCCAGCAGCCGACAGGGGGGTAATCAGCCCCAGCATTTT
-,TRBD1,TRBJ1-1,TRBV9,CASSPGTGSVAFF,TGTGCCAGCAGCCCCGGGACAGGGTCGGTTGCTTTCTTT
once,-,TRBJ1-2,TRBV3-1/TRBV3-2,CASSLVANYGYTF,TGTGCCAGCAGCCTAGTAGCTAACTATGGCTACACCTTC
-,-,TRBJ1-1,TRBV19,CASSSIYGGTEAFF,TGTGCCAGTAGTTCAATCTATGGGGGGACTGAAGCTTTCTTT
-,TRBD1,TRBJ2-3,TRBV18,CASSPPSGGLTDTQYF,TGTGCCAGCTCACCACCCTCAGGGGGTCTCACAGATACGCAGTATTTT
-,TRBD1,TRBJ1-4,TRBV25-1,CASGQGNEKLFF,TGTGCCAGCGGACAGGGGAATGAAAAACTGTTTTTT
-,TRBD1,TRBJ2-4,TRBV5-6,CASSHDRDLSKNIQYF,TGTGCCAGCAGCCACGACAGGGACCTCTCCAAAAACATTCAGTACTTC
few,TRBD2,TRBJ2-1,TRBV6-4,CASSPSGALHGEQFF,TGTGCCAGCTCCCCTAGCGGGGCGCTACACGGTGAGCAGTTCTTC
-,-,TRBJ2-1,TRBV6-5,CASSYSERLEQFF,TGTGCCAGCAGTTACTCGGAGCGTCTTGAGCAGTTCTTC
-,-,TRBJ2-2,TRBV5-4,CASGGLGRTDGELFF,TGTGCCAGTGGGGGGTTGGGCAGGACGGACGGGGAGCTGTTTTTT
-,-,TRBJ1-1,TRBV18,CASSEETVYTEAFF,TGTGCCAGCTCAGAGGAGACAGTGTACACTGAAGCTTTCTTT
-,-,TRBJ2-1,TRBV4-2,CASSHSGRVDNEQFF,TGTGCCAGCAGCCACAGCGGTCGCGTGGACAATGAGCAGTTCTTC
-,TRBD1,TRBJ1-5,TRBV7-8,CASSKAGTGNNQPQHF,TGTGCCAGCAGCAAGGCCGGGACAGGGAACAATCAGCCCCAGCATTTT
-,TRBD1,TRBJ1-2,TRBV5-1,CASSPGQGDYGYTF,TGCGCCAGCAGCCCGGGACAGGGGGACTATGGCTACACCTTC
-,-,TRBJ1-5,TRBV30,CAWSVARRSGLNQPQHF,TGTGCCTGGAGTGTAGCCCGGAGAAGCGGGCTAAATCAGCCCCAGCATTTT
-,TRBD1,TRBJ2-7,TRBV19,CASRPGQGSYEQYF,TGTGCCAGTAGACCGGGACAGGGCTCCTACGAGCAGTACTTC
-,-,TRBJ2-2,TRBV11-1,CASSLGSARGGELFF,TGTGCCAGCAGCTTAGGGTCCGCCAGGGGCGGGGAGCTGTTTTTT
-,-,TRBJ1-6,TRBV2,CASSGQGNKNSPLHF,TGTGCCAGCAGTGGCCAGGGGAACAAAAATTCACCCCTCCACTTT